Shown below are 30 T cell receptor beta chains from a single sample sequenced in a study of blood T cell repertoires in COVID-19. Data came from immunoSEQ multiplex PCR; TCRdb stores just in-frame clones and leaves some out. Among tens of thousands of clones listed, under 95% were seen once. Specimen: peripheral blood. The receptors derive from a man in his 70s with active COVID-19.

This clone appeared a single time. CDR3 amino acids: CASSPSVQSSYNSPLHF. The CDR3 DNA is TGTGCCAGCTCACCATCAGTGCAAAGCTCCTATAATTCACCCCTCCACTTT. This rearrangement joins TRBV18 to TRBJ1-6; D gene ambiguous. V was pared by 2 bases and J by 0 bases, with 11 bases between. The CDR3 totals 17 residues. Germline V gene lookup returns CDR1 KGHSH and CDR2 LQKENI.

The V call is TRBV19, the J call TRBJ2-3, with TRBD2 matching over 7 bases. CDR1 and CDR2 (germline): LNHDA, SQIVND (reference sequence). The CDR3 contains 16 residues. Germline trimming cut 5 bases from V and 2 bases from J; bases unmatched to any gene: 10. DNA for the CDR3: TGTGCCAGTAGTGCCCCGTGGGGGGGAGTCACAGATACGCAGTATTTT. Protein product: CASSAPWGGVTDTQYF.

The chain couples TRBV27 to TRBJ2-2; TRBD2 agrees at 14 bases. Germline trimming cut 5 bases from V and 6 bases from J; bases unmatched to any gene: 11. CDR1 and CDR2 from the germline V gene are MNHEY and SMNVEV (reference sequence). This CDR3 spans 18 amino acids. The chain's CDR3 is CASSLGLAGGPRPGELFF. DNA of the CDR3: TGTGCCAGCAGTCTCGGACTAGCGGGAGGCCCCAGGCCCGGGGAGCTGTTTTTT.

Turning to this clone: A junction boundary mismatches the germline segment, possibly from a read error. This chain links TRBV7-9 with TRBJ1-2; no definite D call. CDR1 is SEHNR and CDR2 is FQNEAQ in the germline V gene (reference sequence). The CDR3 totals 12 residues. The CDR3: CASSPAEWTALF. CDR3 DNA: TGTGCCAGCAGCCCAGCGGAGTGGACTGCCCTCTTC. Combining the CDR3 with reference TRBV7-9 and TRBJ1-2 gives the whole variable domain DTGVSQNPRHKITKRGQNVTFRCDPISEHNRLYWYRQTLGQGPEFLTYFQNEAQLEKSRLLSDRFSAERPKGSFSTLEIQRTEQGDSAMYLCASSPAEWTALFGSGTRLTVV.

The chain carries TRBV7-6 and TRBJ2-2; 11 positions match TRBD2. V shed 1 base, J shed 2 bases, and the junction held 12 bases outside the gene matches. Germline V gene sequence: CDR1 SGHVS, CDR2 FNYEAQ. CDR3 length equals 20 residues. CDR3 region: CASSLEPPLAGGLNTGELFF. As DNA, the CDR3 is TGTGCCAGCAGCTTAGAACCCCCCCTAGCGGGAGGTCTTAACACCGGGGAGCTGTTTTTT.

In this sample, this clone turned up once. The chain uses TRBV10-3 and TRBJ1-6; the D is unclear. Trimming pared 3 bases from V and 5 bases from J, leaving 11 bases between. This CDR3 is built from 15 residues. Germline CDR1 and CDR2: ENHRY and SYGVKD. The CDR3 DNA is TGTGCCATCAGTGACAGGAAGTCAGATAATTCACCCCTCCACTTT. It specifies CAISDRKSDNSPLHF.

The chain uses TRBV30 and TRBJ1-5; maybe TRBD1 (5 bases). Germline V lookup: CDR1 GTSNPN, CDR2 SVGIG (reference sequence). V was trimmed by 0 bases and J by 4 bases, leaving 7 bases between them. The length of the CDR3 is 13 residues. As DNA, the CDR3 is TGTGCCTGGAGTGTGGGGGGGAATCAGCCCCAGCATTTT. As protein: CAWSVGGNQPQHF.

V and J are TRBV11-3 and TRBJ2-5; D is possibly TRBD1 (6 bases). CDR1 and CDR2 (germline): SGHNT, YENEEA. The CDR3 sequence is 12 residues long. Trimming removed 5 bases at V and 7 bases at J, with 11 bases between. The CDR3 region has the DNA TGTGCCAGCAGCCCAAGAGGGGGGACCCAGTACTTC. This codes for CASSPRGGTQYF. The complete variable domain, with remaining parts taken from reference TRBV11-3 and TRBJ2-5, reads EAGVVQSPRYKIIEKKQPVAFWCNPISGHNTLYWYLQNLGQGPELLIRYENEEAVDDSQLPKDRFSAERLKGVDSTLKIQPAELGDSAVYLCASSPRGGTQYFGPGTRLLVL.

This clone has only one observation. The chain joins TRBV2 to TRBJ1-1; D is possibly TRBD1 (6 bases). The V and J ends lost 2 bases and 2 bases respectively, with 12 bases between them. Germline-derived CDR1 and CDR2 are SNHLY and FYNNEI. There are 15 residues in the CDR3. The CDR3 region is CASSEWGTTNTEAFF. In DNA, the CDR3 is TGTGCCAGCAGTGAATGGGGGACAACTAACACTGAAGCTTTCTTT. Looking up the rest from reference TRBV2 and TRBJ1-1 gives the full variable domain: EPEVTQTPSHQVTQMGQEVILRCVPISNHLYFYWYRQILGQKVEFLVSFYNNEISEKSEIFDDQFSVERPDGSNFTLKIRSTKLEDSAMYFCASSEWGTTNTEAFFGQGTRLTVV.

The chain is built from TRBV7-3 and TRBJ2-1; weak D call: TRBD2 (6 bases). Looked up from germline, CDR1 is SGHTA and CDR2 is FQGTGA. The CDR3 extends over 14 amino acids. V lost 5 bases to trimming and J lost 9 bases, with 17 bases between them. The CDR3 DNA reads TGTGCCAGCAGCCGATATCTAGCGAGCGGTGAGCAGTTCTTC. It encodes CASSRYLASGEQFF.

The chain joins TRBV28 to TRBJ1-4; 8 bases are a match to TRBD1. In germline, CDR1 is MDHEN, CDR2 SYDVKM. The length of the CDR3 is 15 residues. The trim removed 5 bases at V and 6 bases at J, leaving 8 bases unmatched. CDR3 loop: CASSADRGGDEKLFF. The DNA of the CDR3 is TGTGCCAGCAGTGCCGACAGGGGAGGTGATGAAAAACTGTTTTTT.

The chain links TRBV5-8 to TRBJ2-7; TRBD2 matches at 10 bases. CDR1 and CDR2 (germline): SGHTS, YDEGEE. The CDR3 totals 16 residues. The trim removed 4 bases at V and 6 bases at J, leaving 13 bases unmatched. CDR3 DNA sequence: TGTGCCAGCAGCCGGCAGGCACTAGCGGGGAGAGTCGAGCAGTACTTC. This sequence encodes CASSRQALAGRVEQYF.

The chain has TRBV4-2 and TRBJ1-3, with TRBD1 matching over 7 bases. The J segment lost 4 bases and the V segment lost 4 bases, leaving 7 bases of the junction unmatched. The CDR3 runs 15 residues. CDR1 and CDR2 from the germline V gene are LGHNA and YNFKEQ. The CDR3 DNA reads TGTGCCAGCAGCCTTAACAGGGGTTTCGGAAACACCATATATTTT. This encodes CASSLNRGFGNTIYF.

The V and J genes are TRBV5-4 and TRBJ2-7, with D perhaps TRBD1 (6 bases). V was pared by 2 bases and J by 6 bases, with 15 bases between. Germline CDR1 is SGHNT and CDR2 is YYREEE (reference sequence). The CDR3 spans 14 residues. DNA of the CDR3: TGTGCCAGCAGCTTATGGCAGGGGAGTACCGAGCAGTACTTC. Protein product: CASSLWQGSTEQYF. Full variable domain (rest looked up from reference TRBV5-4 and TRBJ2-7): ETGVTQSPTHLIKTRGQQVTLRCSSQSGHNTVSWYQQALGQGPQFIFQYYREEENGRGNFPPRFSGLQFPNYSSELNVNALELDDSALYLCASSLWQGSTEQYFGPGTRLTVT.

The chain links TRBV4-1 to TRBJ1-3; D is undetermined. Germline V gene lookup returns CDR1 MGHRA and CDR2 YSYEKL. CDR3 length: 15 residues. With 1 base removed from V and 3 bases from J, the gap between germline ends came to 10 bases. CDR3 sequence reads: CASSQARGGGNTIYF. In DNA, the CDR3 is TGCGCCAGCAGCCAAGCCCGAGGAGGTGGAAACACCATATATTTT.

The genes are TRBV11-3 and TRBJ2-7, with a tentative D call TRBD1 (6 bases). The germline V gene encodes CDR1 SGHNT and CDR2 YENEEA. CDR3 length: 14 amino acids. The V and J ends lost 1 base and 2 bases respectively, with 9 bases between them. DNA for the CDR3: TGTGCCAGCAGCTTAGGTGGGACAACCTACGAGCAGTACTTC. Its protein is CASSLGGTTYEQYF.

CDR3 in amino acids: CASSVVQSVNTEAFF. Written as DNA, the CDR3 is TGTGCCAGCAGCGTAGTACAGTCTGTTAACACTGAAGCTTTCTTT. V is TRBV9 and J is TRBJ1-1; D call uncertain. V was trimmed by 0 bases and J by 2 bases, leaving 11 bases between them. This CDR3 contains 15 residues. In germline, CDR1 is SGDLS, CDR2 YYNGEE.

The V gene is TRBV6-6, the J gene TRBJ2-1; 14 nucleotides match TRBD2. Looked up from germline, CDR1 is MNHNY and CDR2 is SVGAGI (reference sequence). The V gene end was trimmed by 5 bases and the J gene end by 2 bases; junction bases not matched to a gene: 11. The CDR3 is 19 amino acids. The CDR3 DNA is TGTGCCAGCAGTCCCCGGACTAGCGGGAGGCCGGGCGCCTACAATGAGCAGTTCTTC. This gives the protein CASSPRTSGRPGAYNEQFF.

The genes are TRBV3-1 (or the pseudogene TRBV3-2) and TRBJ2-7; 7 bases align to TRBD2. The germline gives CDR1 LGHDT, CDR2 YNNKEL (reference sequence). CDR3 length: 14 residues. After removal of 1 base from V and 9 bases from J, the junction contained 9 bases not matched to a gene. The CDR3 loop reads CASSQAGGTGGQYF. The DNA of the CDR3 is TGTGCCAGCAGCCAAGCGGGAGGTACTGGCGGGCAGTACTTC.

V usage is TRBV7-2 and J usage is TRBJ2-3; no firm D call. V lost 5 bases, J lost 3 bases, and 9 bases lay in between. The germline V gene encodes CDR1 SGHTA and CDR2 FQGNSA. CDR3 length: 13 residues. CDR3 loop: CASSVGETDTQYF. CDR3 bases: TGTGCCAGCAGCGTCGGTGAGACAGATACGCAGTATTTT.

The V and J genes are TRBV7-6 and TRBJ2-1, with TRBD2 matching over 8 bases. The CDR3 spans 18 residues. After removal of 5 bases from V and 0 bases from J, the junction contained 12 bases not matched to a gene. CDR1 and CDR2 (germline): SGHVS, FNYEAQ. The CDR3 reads CASSPKSGGAFSYNEQFF. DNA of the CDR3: TGTGCCAGCAGCCCCAAATCCGGGGGGGCATTCTCCTACAATGAGCAGTTCTTC.

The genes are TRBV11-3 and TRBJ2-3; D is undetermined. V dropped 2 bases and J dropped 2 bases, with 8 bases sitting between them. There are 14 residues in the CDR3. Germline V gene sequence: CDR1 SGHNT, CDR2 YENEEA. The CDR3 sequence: CASSLNRYTDTQYF. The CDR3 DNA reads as TGTGCCAGCAGCTTAAACAGATACACAGATACGCAGTATTTT.

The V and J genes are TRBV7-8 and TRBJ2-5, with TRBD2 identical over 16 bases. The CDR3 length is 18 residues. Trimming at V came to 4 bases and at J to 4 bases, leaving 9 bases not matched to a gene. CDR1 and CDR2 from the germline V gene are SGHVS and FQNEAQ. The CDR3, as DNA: TGTGCCAGCAGCTCCGGGACTAGCGGGGGGGCCATTCTAGAGACCCAGTACTTC. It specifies CASSSGTSGGAILETQYF.

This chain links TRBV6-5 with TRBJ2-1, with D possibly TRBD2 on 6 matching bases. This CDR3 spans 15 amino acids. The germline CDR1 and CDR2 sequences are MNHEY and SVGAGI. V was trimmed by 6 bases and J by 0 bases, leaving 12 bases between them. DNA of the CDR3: TGTGCCAGCAGACCCGGGACTCCCTCCTACAATGAGCAGTTCTTC. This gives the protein CASRPGTPSYNEQFF.

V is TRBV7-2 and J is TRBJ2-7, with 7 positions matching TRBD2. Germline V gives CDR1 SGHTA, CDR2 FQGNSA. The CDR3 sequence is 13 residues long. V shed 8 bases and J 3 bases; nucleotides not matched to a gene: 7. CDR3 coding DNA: TGTGCCAGCGGGGGACTACTTGTCTACGAGCAGTACTTC. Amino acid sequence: CASGGLLVYEQYF.

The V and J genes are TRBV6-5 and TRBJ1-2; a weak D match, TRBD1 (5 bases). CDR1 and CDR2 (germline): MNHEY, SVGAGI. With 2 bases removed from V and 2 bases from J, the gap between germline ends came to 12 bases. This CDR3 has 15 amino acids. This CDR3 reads CASSYTGGWNYGYTF. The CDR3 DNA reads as TGTGCCAGCAGTTACACCGGGGGTTGGAACTATGGCTACACCTTC.

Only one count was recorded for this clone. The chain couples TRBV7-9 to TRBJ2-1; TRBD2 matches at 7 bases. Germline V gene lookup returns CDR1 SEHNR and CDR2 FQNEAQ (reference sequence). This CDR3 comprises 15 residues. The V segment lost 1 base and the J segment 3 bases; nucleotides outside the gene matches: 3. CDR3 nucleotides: TGTGCCAGCAGCTTAGTAGCGGGTGGCTACAATGAGCAGTTCTTC. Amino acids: CASSLVAGGYNEQFF.

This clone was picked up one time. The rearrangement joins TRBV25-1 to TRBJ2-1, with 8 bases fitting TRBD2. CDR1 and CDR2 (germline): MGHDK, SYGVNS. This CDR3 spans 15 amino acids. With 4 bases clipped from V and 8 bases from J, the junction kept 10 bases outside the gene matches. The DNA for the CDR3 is TGTGCCAGCAGTGGCACTAGCGGAAGGGTCCATGAGCAGTTCTTC. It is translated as CASSGTSGRVHEQFF.

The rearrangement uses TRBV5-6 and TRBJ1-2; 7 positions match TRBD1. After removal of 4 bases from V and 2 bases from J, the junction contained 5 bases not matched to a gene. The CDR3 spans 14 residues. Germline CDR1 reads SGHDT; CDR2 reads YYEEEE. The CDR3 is CASSALTGNYGYTF. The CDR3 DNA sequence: TGTGCCAGCAGCGCACTGACAGGGAACTATGGCTACACCTTC.

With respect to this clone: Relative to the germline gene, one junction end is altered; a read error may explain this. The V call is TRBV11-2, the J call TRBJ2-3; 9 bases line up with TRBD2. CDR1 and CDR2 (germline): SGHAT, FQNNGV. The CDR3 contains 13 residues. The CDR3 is CASSLSGGPLWAF. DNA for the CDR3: TGTGCCAGCAGCTTAAGCGGGGGGCCATTGTGGGCTTTT.